These 31 T cell receptor beta chains were all obtained from the same sample, sequenced in a study of blood T cell repertoires in COVID-19. Measured with immunoSEQ multiplex PCR; TCRdb has only the in-frame clones, and not every one. The sample shows approximately 400,000 clones, 89% of them seen only once. Sequencing was performed on peripheral blood. These TCRs come from a man in his forties with acute or convalescent COVID-19.

The chain couples TRBV30 to TRBJ2-3; 7 bases map to TRBD2. The CDR3 covers 12 residues. Germline-derived CDR1 and CDR2 are GTSNPN and SVGIG (reference sequence). V was clipped by 3 bases and J by 5 bases; unmatched bases: 2. The CDR3 DNA follows: TGTGCCTGGAGCTCGGGAGGAGATACGCAGTATTTT. Protein: CAWSSGGDTQYF.

V is TRBV7-9 and J is TRBJ2-7, with 10 nucleotides matching TRBD1. With 1 base clipped from V and 7 bases from J, the junction kept 4 bases outside the gene matches. This CDR3 has 14 amino acids. Germline CDR1 SEHNR, CDR2 FQNEAQ (reference sequence). CDR3 amino acids: CASSLGQGAGEQYF. The CDR3 nucleotides read TGTGCCAGCAGCTTAGGACAGGGGGCGGGGGAGCAGTACTTC.

This CDR3 reads CASSLGSRGWGYGYTF. CDR3 nucleotide sequence: TGTGCCAGCAGCTTAGGTTCCAGGGGATGGGGCTATGGCTACACCTTC. This chain connects TRBV7-9 to TRBJ1-2, with D tentatively TRBD1 (6 bases). Germline CDR1 SEHNR, CDR2 FQNEAQ (reference sequence). With 1 base removed from V and 4 bases from J, the gap between germline ends came to 16 bases. The CDR3 totals 16 residues.

The chain uses TRBV28 and TRBJ2-7, with D tentatively TRBD2 (5 bases). This CDR3 is 16 amino acids long. Trimming took off 5 bases at V and 0 bases at J, with 17 bases between the two ends. The germline V gene has CDR1 MDHEN and CDR2 SYDVKM. The DNA for the CDR3 is TGTGCCAGCAGTGGACTTGACATGGCCAGCTCCTACGAGCAGTACTTC. It translates to CASSGLDMASSYEQYF.

The genes are TRBV24-1 and TRBJ1-1, with 8 nucleotides matching TRBD1. J gave up 6 bases and V 9 bases, and 8 bases lay outside the gene matches. CDR1 is KGHDR and CDR2 is SFDVKD in the germline V gene. The CDR3 has 13 residues. The CDR3 bases are TGTGCCACCCAGGGCACAGGGGGGGCTGAAGCTTTCTTT. Residues: CATQGTGGAEAFF.

This chain connects TRBV11-2 to TRBJ2-2; D might be TRBD2 (6 bases). The germline V gene has CDR1 SGHAT and CDR2 FQNNGV. This CDR3 comprises 15 residues. V was pared by 4 bases and J by 4 bases, with 13 bases between. CDR3 in DNA: TGTGCCAGCAGCTCCACGGGAGATCTCACCGGGGAGCTGTTTTTT. Residues: CASSSTGDLTGELFF.

The chain recombines TRBV4-1 with TRBJ2-1, with TRBD2 identical over 10 bases. Germline CDR1 and CDR2: MGHRA and YSYEKL. This CDR3 comprises 17 residues. The V segment lost 4 bases and the J segment 6 bases; nucleotides outside the gene matches: 12. CDR3 residues: CASSPLGAGGPINEQFF. Here the CDR3 DNA reads TGCGCCAGCAGCCCGCTTGGAGCGGGGGGGCCTATCAATGAGCAGTTCTTC.

This sequence joins TRBV5-1 and TRBJ2-2; D perhaps matches TRBD1 (6 bases). The germline V gene encodes CDR1 SGHRS and CDR2 YFSETQ. Between the trimmed V and J ends, which lost 4 bases and 2 bases, there was a span of 12 bases. The CDR3 spans 15 residues. CDR3 protein: CASSPGTFNTGELFF. DNA of the CDR3: TGCGCCAGCAGCCCCGGGACATTTAACACCGGGGAGCTGTTTTTT. The complete variable domain, with remaining parts taken from reference TRBV5-1 and TRBJ2-2, reads KAGVTQTPRYLIKTRGQQVTLSCSPISGHRSVSWYQQTPGQGLQFLFEYFSETQRNKGNFPGRFSGRQFSNSRSEMNVSTLELGDSALYLCASSPGTFNTGELFFGEGSRLTVL.

The chain is built from TRBV5-4 and TRBJ2-3; the D gene is possibly TRBD2 (6 bases). Germline loops: CDR1 SGHNT, CDR2 YYREEE (reference sequence). V was clipped by 1 base and J by 4 bases, with 19 bases between them. The CDR3 is 17 amino acids. The CDR3 DNA follows: TGTGCCAGCAGCTTGCGGCCCCACCCGGGGGAGCCAGATACGCAGTATTTT. Translation gives CASSLRPHPGEPDTQYF.

This chain uses TRBV7-3 with TRBJ2-5; 9 nucleotides match TRBD2. Trimming took 6 bases from V and 1 from J; bases not matched to a gene: 15. The CDR3 consists of 18 residues. Germline CDR1 and CDR2: SGHTA and FQGTGA. CDR3 loop: CASSQTSGVPPPQETQYF. The CDR3, as DNA: TGTGCCAGCAGTCAGACTAGCGGAGTCCCCCCACCCCAAGAGACCCAGTACTTC.

This chain uses TRBV28 with TRBJ1-1, with D possibly matching TRBD1 (5 bases). The CDR3 covers 16 residues. In germline, CDR1 is MDHEN, CDR2 SYDVKM. With 4 bases removed from V and 2 bases from J, the gap between germline ends came to 17 bases. Written as DNA, the CDR3 is TGTGCCAGCAGTTACAATTTTAGGAGGGGTAACACTGAAGCTTTCTTT. It codes for CASSYNFRRGNTEAFF.

The rearrangement uses TRBV19 and TRBJ2-6; D is unresolved. Between the trimmed V and J ends, which lost 4 bases and 0 bases, there was a span of 7 bases. From germline, CDR1 is LNHDA and CDR2 SQIVND (reference sequence). This CDR3 comprises 15 residues. The CDR3 sequence is CASSSSGSGANVLTF. Written as DNA, the CDR3 is TGTGCCAGTAGTAGCTCAGGCTCTGGGGCCAACGTCCTGACTTTC.

This clone was detected only a few times. This rearrangement joins TRBV3-1 (or the pseudogene TRBV3-2) to TRBJ2-7; TRBD1 matches at 8 bases. This CDR3 region has 14 residues. The J segment lost 4 bases and the V segment lost 3 bases, leaving 5 bases of the junction unmatched. Per germline, CDR1 LGHDT and CDR2 YNNKEL (reference sequence). The CDR3 spells CASSHEDRAYEQYF. In DNA form, the CDR3 reads TGTGCCAGCAGCCACGAGGACAGGGCATACGAGCAGTACTTC.

This clone occurred once. This chain connects TRBV18 to TRBJ1-3, with TRBD1 as a possible D gene (6 bases). This CDR3 contains 14 residues. Deletions cut 4 bases from V and 4 bases from J, with 11 bases between. The germline V gene encodes CDR1 KGHSH and CDR2 LQKENI. CDR3 DNA sequence: TGTGCCAGCTCACGAGGGGGAGCCGGAAACACCATATATTTT. This gives the protein CASSRGGAGNTIYF. Full variable domain (missing parts from reference TRBV18 and TRBJ1-3): NAGVMQNPRHLVRRRGQEARLRCSPMKGHSHVYWYRQLPEEGLKFMVYLQKENIIDESGMPKERFSAEFPKEGPSILRIQQVVRGDSAAYFCASSRGGAGNTIYFGEGSWLTVV.

The rearrangement links TRBV27 to TRBJ2-3, with D unresolved. V lost 1 base, J lost 0 bases, and 8 bases lay in between. CDR3 size: 15 residues. In germline, CDR1 is MNHEY, CDR2 SMNVEV (reference sequence). The chain's CDR3 is CASSLWASSTDTQYF. As DNA, the CDR3 is TGTGCCAGCAGTTTATGGGCTTCTAGCACAGATACGCAGTATTTT.

The chain employs TRBV19 and TRBJ2-2; 7 bases line up with TRBD2. V lost 1 base to trimming and J lost 3 bases; unmatched junction nucleotides: 5. There are 16 residues in the CDR3. Germline V gene data show CDR1 as LNHDA and CDR2 as SQIVND (reference sequence). The CDR3 reads CASSIAGAGDTGELFF. CDR3 DNA: TGTGCCAGTAGTATAGCGGGCGCGGGGGACACCGGGGAGCTGTTTTTT.

The chain couples TRBV2 to TRBJ1-1; possible D gene TRBD1, 5 bases. The CDR3 runs 14 residues. Trimming took 1 base from V and 6 from J, leaving 12 bases between them. Per germline, CDR1 SNHLY and CDR2 FYNNEI. The CDR3 DNA reads TGTGCCAGCAGTGAAGATGGGCAGGGTGCTGAAGCTTTCTTT. Protein sequence: CASSEDGQGAEAFF.

The rearrangement links TRBV18 to TRBJ1-5; perhaps TRBD1 as D (5 bases). Trimming took 1 base from V and 7 from J, leaving 11 bases between them. The germline V gene has CDR1 KGHSH and CDR2 LQKENI. The CDR3 is made up of 14 amino acids. The CDR3 DNA sequence: TGTGCCAGCTCACCACAGGGGATTCAGCAGCCCCAGCATTTT. Translated, it gives CASSPQGIQQPQHF.

This clone was seen just once. Written as DNA, the CDR3 is TGTGCCAGCAGCCCGGACAGCCGGGCTGGCTACACCTTC. It translates to CASSPDSRAGYTF. This chain connects TRBV7-3 to TRBJ1-2, with a possible D match to TRBD1 (6 bases). The CDR3 runs 13 residues. Per germline, CDR1 SGHTA and CDR2 FQGTGA. V dropped 5 bases and J dropped 7 bases, with 14 bases sitting between them.

V is TRBV6-5 and J is TRBJ1-6; TRBD1 matches at 11 bases. The CDR3 has 15 amino acids. CDR1 and CDR2 from the germline V gene are MNHEY and SVGAGI. The trim removed 8 bases at V and 3 bases at J, leaving 3 bases unmatched. CDR3 sequence (DNA): TGTGCCAGCGGGGGACAGGGGGGCTATAATTCACCCCTCCACTTT. Translating gives CASGGQGGYNSPLHF.

The chain recombines TRBV28 with TRBJ2-7; 7 nucleotides line up with TRBD2. Germline values: CDR1 MDHEN, CDR2 SYDVKM. The CDR3 consists of 15 residues. With V trimmed by 6 bases and J by 3 bases, 11 bases remained unmatched. The chain's CDR3 is CASSPVSSGGYEQYF. As DNA, the CDR3 is TGTGCCAGCAGCCCCGTTTCTAGCGGAGGCTACGAGCAGTACTTC.

The V and J genes are TRBV9 and TRBJ2-7; 8 positions match TRBD1. Germline CDR1 SGDLS, CDR2 YYNGEE. The J segment lost 0 bases and the V segment lost 0 bases, leaving 5 bases of the junction unmatched. CDR3 size: 16 residues. CDR3 sequence reads: CASSVDGTGNSYEQYF. The CDR3 DNA sequence: TGTGCCAGCAGCGTAGACGGGACAGGTAACTCCTACGAGCAGTACTTC. The whole variable domain, remainder taken from reference TRBV9 and TRBJ2-7, is DSGVTQTPKHLITATGQRVTLRCSPRSGDLSVYWYQQSLDQGLQFLIQYYNGEERAKGNILERFSAQQFPDLHSELNLSSLELGDSALYFCASSVDGTGNSYEQYFGPGTRLTVT.

DNA of the CDR3: TGTGCCAGCTACCGGGACAGGGACTCCTACGAGCAGTACTTC. Residues: CASYRDRDSYEQYF. This chain connects TRBV2 to TRBJ2-7; 9 nucleotides match TRBD1. The junction had 5 bases not matched to a gene; V was cut back by 8 bases and J by 0 bases. The CDR3 runs to 14 residues. Germline V gene data show CDR1 as SNHLY and CDR2 as FYNNEI.

CDR3 in DNA: TGTGCCATCAGCCGAACCGGGAGGGGTAGTAGGGGCACAGATACGCAGTATTTT. Amino acid sequence: CAISRTGRGSRGTDTQYF. This chain connects TRBV10-3 to TRBJ2-3; 8 bases align to TRBD2. V lost 6 bases and J lost 1; bases outside the gene matches: 15. This CDR3 is built from 18 residues. Germline CDR1 ENHRY, CDR2 SYGVKD.

In its sample, this clone was seen a few times. V gene TRBV6-5 combines with J gene TRBJ2-2; 7 nucleotides align to TRBD1. CDR1 is MNHEY, CDR2 SVGAGI, per germline. The length of the CDR3 is 15 residues. V lost 4 bases, J lost 0 bases, and 2 bases stayed unmatched. The DNA for the CDR3 is TGTGCCAGCAGTTGGGGACAGTCGAACACCGGGGAGCTGTTTTTT. Its translation is CASSWGQSNTGELFF.

The chain combines TRBV4-1 with TRBJ1-5, with TRBD1 matching over 7 bases. V dropped 0 bases and J dropped 6; count of bases not matched to a gene: 5. The CDR3 contains 15 residues. Germline V gene data show CDR1 as MGHRA and CDR2 as YSYEKL. CDR3 DNA: TGCGCCAGCAGCCAAGAAGAAGGGACAGTTCAGCCCCAGCATTTT. Encoded protein: CASSQEEGTVQPQHF.

The rearrangement uses TRBV19 and TRBJ2-7; possibly TRBD1 for D (5 bases). Germline CDR1 is LNHDA and CDR2 is SQIVND (reference sequence). Trimming cost V 3 bases and J 3 bases, with 12 bases left between them. The CDR3 extends over 14 amino acids. DNA for the CDR3: TGTGCCAGTAGTATCGACAGATCCCGCTACGAGCAGTACTTC. Amino acids: CASSIDRSRYEQYF.

This sequence joins TRBV28 and TRBJ2-7, with 15 bases identical to TRBD2. CDR3 length equals 16 residues. Germline V gives CDR1 MDHEN, CDR2 SYDVKM. J lost 6 bases, V lost 3 bases, and 6 bases had no gene match. The CDR3 protein is CASSFVGTSGRPEQYF. CDR3 nucleotide sequence: TGTGCCAGCAGTTTCGTCGGGACTAGCGGGAGGCCCGAGCAGTACTTC.

The rearrangement uses TRBV5-4 and TRBJ2-7; 7 bases map to TRBD1. CDR1 and CDR2 (germline): SGHNT, YYREEE (reference sequence). After removal of 4 bases from V and 2 bases from J, the junction contained 6 bases not matched to a gene. This CDR3 has 14 amino acids. The CDR3 loop reads CASSHNRGPYEQYF. CDR3 nucleotide sequence: TGTGCCAGCAGCCATAACAGGGGACCCTACGAGCAGTACTTC. Supplemented by reference TRBV5-4 and TRBJ2-7, the full variable domain reads ETGVTQSPTHLIKTRGQQVTLRCSSQSGHNTVSWYQQALGQGPQFIFQYYREEENGRGNFPPRFSGLQFPNYSSELNVNALELDDSALYLCASSHNRGPYEQYFGPGTRLTVT.

This clone was counted a single time. V usage is TRBV6-4 and J usage is TRBJ1-4, with a tentative D call TRBD1 (5 bases). Germline assignment: CDR1 MRHNA and CDR2 SNTAGT. The CDR3 runs to 15 residues. V dropped 4 bases and J dropped 0 bases, with 9 bases sitting between them. CDR3 sequence reads: CASSAGQATNEKLFF. Written as DNA, the CDR3 is TGTGCCAGCAGTGCAGGGCAGGCAACTAATGAAAAACTGTTTTTT.

V usage is TRBV15 and J usage is TRBJ1-2; 9 nucleotides align to TRBD1. The CDR3 is made up of 15 amino acids. The V gene's germline CDR1 is LNHNV and CDR2 YYDKDF (reference sequence). After removal of 1 base from V and 4 bases from J, the junction contained 4 bases not matched to a gene. CDR3 region: CATSRGTGVVYGYTF. CDR3 DNA sequence: TGTGCCACCAGCAGAGGGACAGGGGTTGTCTATGGCTACACCTTC.